This T cell receptor (beta chain) was observed in a study of CD8+CD57+ T cells in acquired aplastic anemia. Study as a whole: Sorted CD4+ and CD8+ cell DNA averaged about 3 ug. Researchers reported that healthy donors averaged about 10 million reads for CD4+ cells. Findings of the study overall: Overlap between patients and controls comprised about 28 CD8+ CDR3 sequences.

CDR3 and TCR beta VDJ profiling relied on a genomic DNA template. Using its own MiXCR run on the reads, TCRdb lists one record per CDR3 protein. The sample lists around 230,000 distinct CDR3 sequences; 60% to 65% were seen once. The V gene's germline CDR1 is LNHDA and CDR2 SQIVND (reference sequence). CDR3 length: 13 amino acids. V shed 2 bases and J 4 bases; nucleotides not matched to a gene: 1. This clonotype was observed at least ten times. Its antigen remains unknown. Source material: sorted CD4+, CD8+, or CD8+CD57+ T cells (not recorded which) from PBMCs. The TCR sequence derives from a human donor in good health. The chain joins TRBV19 to TRBJ2-7, with 8 bases that match TRBD2. CDR3 nucleotides: TGTGCCAGTAGTATATTAGCGGGATACGAGCAGTACTTC. Residues: CASSILAGYEQYF. Combining the CDR3 with reference TRBV19 and TRBJ2-7 gives the whole variable domain DGGITQSPKYLFRKEGQNVTLSCEQNLNHDAMYWYRQDPGQGLRLIYYSQIVNDFQKGDIAEGYSVSREKKESFPLTVTSAQKNPTAFYLCASSILAGYEQYFGPGTRLTVT.